The 14 T cell receptor beta chains in this list originate from one sample, sequenced in a study of T cells in Graves' hyperthyroidism and ophthalmopathy. TCR beta CDR3 sequences were amplified from RNA transcripts. An initial round of RT-PCR targeting the TCR CDR3 relied on the HTBI primer set. TCRdb reprocessed the multiplex PCR reads via MiXCR and lists one record per CDR3 protein. The sample lists 400,000 to 600,000 distinct CDR3 sequences; 15% to 20% were seen once. The sample consisted of blood. The receptors were gathered from a woman aged 25 to 45 with Graves' ophthalmopathy.

This clonotype was seen at least ten times. This chain uses TRBV18 with TRBJ1-5; TRBD1 agrees at 8 bases. With 1 base clipped from V and 7 bases from J, the junction kept 6 bases outside the gene matches. Germline CDR1 and CDR2: KGHSH and LQKENI. The CDR3 totals 15 residues. As DNA, the CDR3 is TGTGCCAGCTCACCACGCGGACAGGGCTTCCAGCCCCAGCATTTT. Amino acid sequence: CASSPRGQGFQPQHF. Supplemented by reference TRBV18 and TRBJ1-5, the full variable domain reads NAGVMQNPRHLVRRRGQEARLRCSPMKGHSHVYWYRQLPEEGLKFMVYLQKENIIDESGMPKERFSAEFPKEGPSILRIQQVVRGDSAAYFCASSPRGQGFQPQHFGDGTRLSIL.

The CDR3 coding sequence is TGTGCCAGCAGCCAAAGGGGAGGGGGCAGGGAGACCCAGTACTTC. Translating it yields CASSQRGGGRETQYF. V and J are TRBV3-1 and TRBJ2-5; D is possibly TRBD1 or TRBD2 (7 bases each). V was cut by 2 bases and J by 5 bases, with 15 bases left in between. CDR1 and CDR2 from the germline V gene are LGHDT and YNNKEL (reference sequence). The CDR3 consists of 15 residues.

The chain is built from TRBV3-1 and TRBJ2-6, with TRBD2 as a possible D gene (6 bases). Germline CDR1 LGHDT, CDR2 YNNKEL (reference sequence). The V end lost 4 bases, the J end lost 0 bases, and 16 bases lay between the germline ends. There are 18 residues in the CDR3. This CDR3 reads CASSPPWGESSGANVLTF. Here the CDR3 DNA reads TGTGCCAGCAGCCCTCCTTGGGGGGAAAGCTCTGGGGCCAACGTCCTGACTTTC.

With regard to this clonotype: One end of the junction varies from germline; a read error may be responsible. J is TRBJ1-1 and V is TRBV5-1; D is ambiguous. From germline, CDR1 is SGHRS and CDR2 YFSETQ. This CDR3 has 13 residues. CDR3 amino acids: CASSLGRNTEALF. CDR3 coding DNA: TGCGCCAGCAGCTTGGGACGGAACACTGAAGCTCTCTTT. The full variable domain, with the rest looked up from reference TRBV5-1 and TRBJ1-1, is KAGVTQTPRYLIKTRGQQVTLSCSPISGHRSVSWYQQTPGQGLQFLFEYFSETQRNKGNFPGRFSGRQFSNSRSEMNVSTLELGDSALYLCASSLGRNTEALFGQGTRLTVV.

The sample holds a few counts of this clonotype. This rearrangement joins TRBV4-2 to TRBJ2-1; 7 bases fit TRBD2. The V gene end was trimmed by 1 base and the J gene end by 5 bases; junction bases not matched to a gene: 11. The CDR3 length is 17 residues. Germline CDR1 is LGHNA and CDR2 is YNFKEQ. CDR3 DNA sequence: TGTGCCAGCAGCCAAGTGAGCTTCGCGGGAGCGAACAATGAGCAGTTCTTC. Protein sequence: CASSQVSFAGANNEQFF.

This clonotype was detected many times. The chain links TRBV6-2 or TRBV6-3 to TRBJ1-2; 9 nucleotides align to TRBD1. The trim removed 2 bases at V and 3 bases at J, leaving 4 bases unmatched. CDR1 is MNHEY, CDR2 SVGEGT, per germline. The CDR3 contains 15 residues. CDR3 DNA: TGTGCCAGCAGTTACCGCGGACAGGGGCACTATGGCTACACCTTC. Its translation is CASSYRGQGHYGYTF.

This clonotype was counted at least ten times. The rearrangement uses TRBV5-1 and TRBJ1-2; D possibly corresponds to TRBD1 (5 bases). The CDR3 spans 14 residues. Trimming stripped 4 bases from V and 4 bases from J, with 14 bases between. Germline CDR1 is SGHRS and CDR2 is YFSETQ. The chain's CDR3 is CASSARDLGYGYTF. Written as DNA, the CDR3 is TGCGCCAGCAGCGCCCGGGACCTTGGCTATGGCTACACCTTC.

This clonotype was seen a few times. CDR3 in DNA: TGTGCCAGCAGCTCGCTAGCGGAGCTCACAGATACGCAGTATTTT. It codes for CASSSLAELTDTQYF. The genes are TRBV5-5 and TRBJ2-3; 7 bases match TRBD2. The CDR3 has 15 amino acids. Germline CDR1 is SGHKS and CDR2 is YYEKEE (reference sequence). V shed 3 bases and J 2 bases; nucleotides not matched to a gene: 6.

This chain links TRBV6-5 with TRBJ2-1, with 9 bases matching TRBD2. The CDR3 extends over 16 amino acids. From germline, CDR1 is MNHEY and CDR2 SVGAGI. The V and J ends lost 0 bases and 3 bases, in that order; junction bases with no gene match: 3. CDR3 sequence (DNA): TGTGCCAGCAGTTACTCCCCGACTAGCGGCTACAATGAGCAGTTCTTC. Protein product: CASSYSPTSGYNEQFF.

The chain recombines TRBV4-1 with TRBJ2-7; 7 bases align to TRBD1. Germline CDR1 and CDR2: MGHRA and YSYEKL. The CDR3 is 15 residues long. Trimming at V came to 4 bases and at J to 2 bases, leaving 8 bases not matched to a gene. The CDR3 reads CASSLQGDLPYEQYF. The CDR3 DNA reads TGCGCCAGCAGCCTTCAGGGGGACCTCCCCTACGAGCAGTACTTC.

This sequence joins TRBV29-1 and TRBJ2-3, with 7 bases lining up with TRBD1. The CDR3 has 14 residues. Germline values: CDR1 SQVTM, CDR2 ANQGSEA. The trim removed 5 bases at V and 2 bases at J, leaving 7 bases unmatched. The CDR3 is CSVYLRGSTDTQYF. The CDR3 coding sequence is TGCAGCGTTTACCTCAGGGGGTCCACAGATACGCAGTATTTT.

This clonotype was counted between two and nine times. Mismatch with germline at one junction end may stem from a read error. The chain has TRBV20-1 and TRBJ2-1, with 9 bases fitting TRBD1. Per germline, CDR1 DFQATT and CDR2 SNEGSKA (reference sequence). The CDR3 sequence is 14 residues long. CDR3 sequence (DNA): TGCGGTGCGTTACAGGGGGCCCAATACAATGAGCAGTTCTTC. Translating gives CGALQGAQYNEQFF.

This clonotype has a count of ten or more. This chain links TRBV7-2 with TRBJ2-1; D unclear. The germline gives CDR1 SGHTA, CDR2 FQGNSA. Between the trimmed V and J ends, which lost 2 bases and 10 bases, there was a span of 6 bases. The CDR3 runs to 11 residues. This chain's CDR3 is CASSLTLEQFF. The CDR3, as DNA: TGTGCCAGCAGCTTAACGTTGGAGCAGTTCTTC. The full variable domain, with the rest looked up from reference TRBV7-2 and TRBJ2-1, is GAGVSQSPSNKVTEKGKDVELRCDPISGHTALYWYRQSLGQGLEFLIYFQGNSAPDKSGLPSDRFSAERTGGSVSTLTIQRTQQEDSAVYLCASSLTLEQFFGPGTRLTVL.

At least ten counts were recorded for this clonotype. The chain joins TRBV24-1 to TRBJ2-1; 11 bases map to TRBD2. Looked up from germline, CDR1 is KGHDR and CDR2 is SFDVKD. The junction had 3 bases not matched to a gene; V was cut back by 3 bases and J by 3 bases. This CDR3 is 16 amino acids long. The CDR3 region is CATSDATSGNYNEQFF. The CDR3, as DNA: TGTGCCACCAGTGATGCGACTAGCGGGAACTACAATGAGCAGTTCTTC.